The next 5 T cell receptor beta chains were all read from a single sample in a study of blood T cell repertoires in COVID-19. Only in-frame clones appear in the TCRdb table, and some are missing; sequencing was by immunoSEQ multiplex PCR. Of roughly 93,000 clones detected, about 85% appear once; the ten largest clones hold around 10%. Sequencing was done on a sample of peripheral blood. The receptors stem from a woman aged 80 or over with acute or convalescent COVID-19.

V is TRBV7-3 and J is TRBJ2-1; 10 positions agree with TRBD2. CDR3 size: 19 residues. CDR1 and CDR2 from the germline V gene are SGHTA and FQGTGA. The J segment lost 7 bases and the V segment lost 5 bases, leaving 20 bases of the junction unmatched. The CDR3 DNA follows: TGTGCCAGCAGCCCCGGGGTAGCGGGGGGCGGAAGGATTGAGAATGAGCAGTTCTTC. Protein product: CASSPGVAGGGRIENEQFF.

The chain links TRBV2 to TRBJ2-5, with unresolved D. Germline CDR1 and CDR2: SNHLY and FYNNEI. The CDR3 extends over 13 amino acids. The V and J ends lost 5 bases and 0 bases respectively, with 7 bases between them. CDR3 sequence reads: CASSPDYQETQYF. CDR3 coding DNA: TGTGCCAGCAGTCCCGACTACCAAGAGACCCAGTACTTC.

For this clone: Compared with germline, one end of the junction differs, possibly owing to a read error. The chain carries TRBV28 and TRBJ2-5, with 8 bases matching TRBD2. Germline V gene sequence: CDR1 MDHEN, CDR2 SYDVKM. The CDR3 is 16 amino acids. The CDR3 DNA reads as TGTGCCGGCAGTTTCCCTCCGGGACTAGTCGAAGAGACCCAGTACTTC. Encoded protein: CAGSFPPGLVEETQYF.

This clone was seen a single time. The J gene is TRBJ2-1, the V gene TRBV5-1; TRBD2 agrees at 14 bases. From germline, CDR1 is SGHRS and CDR2 YFSETQ. The V gene end was trimmed by 7 bases and the J gene end by 7 bases; junction bases not matched to a gene: 22. This CDR3 spans 20 amino acids. The CDR3 DNA sequence: TGCGCCAGCCGTTTCCCGGGGACTAGCGGGGGTCGTACTTCCACTAATGAGCAGTTCTTC. Protein: CASRFPGTSGGRTSTNEQFF.

The gene calls are TRBV28 and TRBJ1-1; TRBD1 is a possible D gene (6 bases). The V and J ends lost 6 bases and 4 bases respectively, with 15 bases between them. Germline CDR1 is MDHEN and CDR2 is SYDVKM. The CDR3 totals 14 residues. CDR3 bases: TGTGCCAGCAGCCTGGGGGGGCAGGGCACTGAAGCTTTCTTT. Protein sequence: CASSLGGQGTEAFF.